This TCR beta chain was sequenced for a study of T-cell memory formation after mild COVID-19. Concerning this clonotype itself: Its antigen is currently unknown.

TCRdb processed the 5' RACE reads anew with MiXCR; each CDR3 protein has one entry. The sample includes about half a million distinct CDR3 sequences, roughly 20% of them seen just once. The V segment lost 6 bases and the J segment 4 bases; nucleotides outside the gene matches: 6. This CDR3 has 14 amino acids. CDR1 is SQVTM, CDR2 ANQGSEA, per germline. Regarding the study as a whole: A second wave expanding day 15 to 37 was CD4+-biased; contracting clones were balanced.

This TCR came from an adult woman who had mild COVID-19 (a few samples of this study predate the infection). Cell type and time point are not known. Sequenced sample: PBMCs or a T cell subset sorted from them (not recorded which). This chain connects TRBV29-1 to TRBJ2-3; 11 bases fit TRBD2. The CDR3, as DNA: TGCAGCGTGGATAGCGGGGGGGCTGCAGATACGCAGTATTTT. It encodes CSVDSGGAADTQYF.